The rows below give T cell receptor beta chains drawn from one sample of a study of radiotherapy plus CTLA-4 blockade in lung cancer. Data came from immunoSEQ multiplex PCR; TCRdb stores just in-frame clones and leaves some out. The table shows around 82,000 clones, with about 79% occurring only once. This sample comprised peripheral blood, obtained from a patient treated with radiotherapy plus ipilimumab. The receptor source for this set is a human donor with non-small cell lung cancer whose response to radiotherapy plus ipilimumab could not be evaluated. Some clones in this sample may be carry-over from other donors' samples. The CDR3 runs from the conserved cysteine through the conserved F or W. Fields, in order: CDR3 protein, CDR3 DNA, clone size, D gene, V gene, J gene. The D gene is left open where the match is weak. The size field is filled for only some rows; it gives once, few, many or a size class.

CDR3: CASTPRRGGRTDTQYF; DNA: TGTGCCAGCACCCCGCGACGGGGGGGCCGAACAGATACGCAGTATTTT; size: -; D: TRBD2; V: TRBV5-4; J: TRBJ2-3
CDR3: CASSITGEAYGYTF; DNA: TGTGCCAGTAGTATAACAGGGGAGGCCTATGGCTACACCTTC; size: once; D: TRBD1; V: TRBV19; J: TRBJ1-2
CDR3: CAWSVLAGANEKLFF; DNA: TGTGCCTGGAGTGTACTGGCAGGGGCTAATGAAAAACTGTTTTTT; size: -; D: -; V: TRBV30; J: TRBJ1-4
CDR3: CASSSGGEYTGELFF; DNA: TGTGCCAGTAGCAGCGGGGGGGAATACACCGGGGAGCTGTTTTTT; size: once; D: TRBD2; V: TRBV19; J: TRBJ2-2
CDR3: CASSRGGSYEQYF; DNA: TGTGCCAGTAGTAGAGGGGGCTCCTACGAGCAGTACTTC; size: -; D: -; V: TRBV19; J: TRBJ2-7
CDR3: CATWDRENYGYTF; DNA: TGTGCCACCTGGGACAGGGAGAACTATGGCTACACCTTC; size: -; D: TRBD1; V: TRBV28; J: TRBJ1-2
CDR3: CASSPTGSLHF; DNA: TGTGCCAGCAGCCCGACAGGGTCCCTCCACTTT; size: -; D: TRBD1; V: TRBV6-6; J: TRBJ1-6
CDR3: CSVDDPGRGQVNTEAFF; DNA: TGCAGCGTTGACGATCCGGGTAGGGGACAAGTGAACACTGAAGCTTTCTTT; size: -; D: -; V: TRBV29-1; J: TRBJ1-1
CDR3: CASIKGQWNSPLHF; DNA: TGTGCCAGCATTAAGGGACAGTGGAATTCACCCCTCCACTTT; size: -; D: TRBD1; V: TRBV28; J: TRBJ1-6
CDR3: CASRRQGDLSAGYTF; DNA: TGTGCCAGCAGGCGACAGGGCGATCTCTCGGCTGGCTACACCTTC; size: -; D: TRBD1; V: TRBV6-1; J: TRBJ1-2
CDR3: CASKGTGGLFHEQYF; DNA: TGTGCCAGCAAGGGGACAGGGGGCTTGTTCCACGAGCAGTACTTC; size: -; D: TRBD1; V: TRBV6-5; J: TRBJ2-7
CDR3: CASSLTGLSPYEQYF; DNA: TGTGCCAGCAGCCTCACAGGGTTGAGCCCCTACGAGCAGTACTTC; size: -; D: -; V: TRBV14; J: TRBJ2-7
CDR3: CATSTFRDRDEKLFF; DNA: TGTGCCACCAGCACGTTCCGGGACAGGGATGAAAAACTGTTTTTT; size: -; D: TRBD1; V: TRBV15; J: TRBJ1-4
CDR3: CASSLIIWTQESSYNSPLHF; DNA: TGTGCCAGCAGCTTAATCATCTGGACTCAGGAGAGCTCCTATAATTCACCCCTCCACTTT; size: once; D: -; V: TRBV7-3; J: TRBJ1-6
CDR3: CASSLVSTGELFF; DNA: TGTGCCAGCAGTTTAGTGAGCACCGGGGAGCTGTTTTTT; size: -; D: -; V: TRBV28; J: TRBJ2-2
CDR3: CARPPPKMRPQHF; DNA: TGTGCCAGACCCCCCCCGAAAATGAGGCCCCAGCATTTT; size: few; D: -; V: TRBV4-2; J: TRBJ1-5
CDR3: CASSEWQVAGGTEAFF; DNA: TGTGCCAGCAGTGAATGGCAGGTGGCCGGGGGCACTGAAGCTTTCTTT; size: -; D: -; V: TRBV2; J: TRBJ1-1
CDR3: CASKRDRGETQYF; DNA: TGTGCCAGCAAGAGGGACAGGGGAGAGACCCAGTACTTC; size: -; D: TRBD1; V: TRBV5-4; J: TRBJ2-5
CDR3: CSVTNYGYTF; DNA: TGCAGTGTAACTAACTATGGCTACACCTTC; size: -; D: -; V: TRBV20-1; J: TRBJ1-2
CDR3: CASSQADLYGYTF; DNA: TGCGCCAGCAGCCAAGCCGACTTATATGGCTACACCTTC; size: -; D: -; V: TRBV4-1; J: TRBJ1-2
CDR3: CASSWTGEDTEAFF; DNA: TGCGCCAGCAGCTGGACAGGGGAGGACACTGAAGCTTTCTTT; size: -; D: TRBD1; V: TRBV5-1; J: TRBJ1-1
CDR3: CASSQEAGGRYNEQFF; DNA: TGCGCCAGCAGCCAAGAGGCGGGGGGGCGATACAATGAGCAGTTCTTC; size: -; D: TRBD2; V: TRBV4-3; J: TRBJ2-1
CDR3: CASSQVTGGSYNSPLHF; DNA: TGCGCCAGCAGCCAAGTTACAGGGGGATCCTATAATTCACCCCTCCACTTT; size: -; D: TRBD1; V: TRBV4-1; J: TRBJ1-6
CDR3: CASGQGSQGTEAFF; DNA: TGTGCCAGCGGACAGGGGTCGCAGGGGACTGAAGCTTTCTTT; size: -; D: TRBD1; V: TRBV5-4; J: TRBJ1-1
CDR3: CASSVGNSEAFF; DNA: TGTGCCAGCAGCGTAGGAAACAGTGAAGCTTTCTTT; size: once; D: -; V: TRBV9; J: TRBJ1-1
CDR3: CASSTSRQGTLNYGYTF; DNA: TGTGCCAGTAGTACCTCGCGACAGGGGACCCTTAACTATGGCTACACCTTC; size: -; D: TRBD1; V: TRBV19; J: TRBJ1-2
CDR3: CASSLPTPGTGYEQYF; DNA: TGTGCCAGCAGTTTACCCACTCCCGGGACAGGGTACGAGCAGTACTTC; size: -; D: TRBD1; V: TRBV28; J: TRBJ2-7
CDR3: CASSSRTSGDIQYF; DNA: TGTGCCAGCAGCTCACGGACTAGCGGGGACATTCAGTACTTC; size: once; D: TRBD2; V: TRBV11-2; J: TRBJ2-4
CDR3: CASSSDRVNYGYTF; DNA: TGTGCCAGCAGTTCGGACAGGGTAAACTATGGCTACACCTTC; size: -; D: TRBD1; V: TRBV28; J: TRBJ1-2
CDR3: CASRGRGYRGHEQYF; DNA: TGTGCCAGCAGAGGCCGGGGGTATCGGGGTCACGAGCAGTACTTC; size: -; D: -; V: TRBV28; J: TRBJ2-7
CDR3: CASSVGTSRYNEQFF; DNA: TGTGCCAGCAGTGTCGGGACTAGCCGATACAATGAGCAGTTCTTC; size: -; D: TRBD2; V: TRBV2; J: TRBJ2-1
CDR3: CASSFGGTNTGELFF; DNA: TGTGCCAGCAGCTTCGGGGGAACCAACACCGGGGAGCTGTTTTTT; size: few; D: -; V: TRBV5-6; J: TRBJ2-2
CDR3: CASSFFSDTQYF; DNA: TGTGCCAGCAGTTTCTTTTCAGATACGCAGTATTTT; size: -; D: -; V: TRBV28; J: TRBJ2-3
CDR3: CASSIPPVEIAEQCTDTQYF; DNA: TGTGCCAGTAGTATACCCCCGGTCGAGATAGCGGAACAGTGTACAGATACGCAGTATTTT; size: -; D: -; V: TRBV19; J: TRBJ2-3
CDR3: CASSQDDRGPYGYTF; DNA: TGTGCCAGCAGCCAAGACGACAGGGGGCCCTATGGCTACACCTTC; size: -; D: TRBD1; V: TRBV6-1; J: TRBJ1-2
CDR3: CASGRVAYEQYF; DNA: TGTGCCAGCGGCCGGGTAGCCTACGAGCAGTACTTC; size: -; D: -; V: TRBV6-1; J: TRBJ2-7
CDR3: CSVWRPDAEAFF; DNA: TGCAGCGTTTGGAGGCCAGACGCTGAAGCTTTCTTT; size: -; D: -; V: TRBV29-1; J: TRBJ1-1
CDR3: CASSENQGLSTDTQYF; DNA: TGTGCCAGCAGTGAAAATCAGGGCCTTAGCACAGATACGCAGTATTTT; size: -; D: -; V: TRBV2; J: TRBJ2-3
CDR3: CASSHPGQNTGELFF; DNA: TGTGCCAGCAGCCATCCGGGACAGAACACCGGGGAGCTGTTTTTT; size: -; D: -; V: TRBV4-2; J: TRBJ2-2
CDR3: CASSSSPRGNSPLHF; DNA: TGTGCCAGCAGTTCCAGCCCTCGGGGGAACTCACCCCTCCACTTT; size: -; D: -; V: TRBV28; J: TRBJ1-6
CDR3: CASRERGGNYEQYF; DNA: TGTGCCAGCAGGGAGCGGGGGGGGAACTACGAGCAGTACTTC; size: -; D: TRBD2; V: TRBV11-2; J: TRBJ2-7
CDR3: CASSSGTGNEKLFF; DNA: TGCGCCAGCAGCTCCGGGACAGGAAATGAAAAACTGTTTTTT; size: -; D: TRBD1; V: TRBV5-1; J: TRBJ1-4
CDR3: CASREGFATNEKLFF; DNA: TGTGCCAGCAGGGAGGGGTTTGCAACTAATGAAAAACTGTTTTTT; size: -; D: -; V: TRBV6-5; J: TRBJ1-4
CDR3: CACSLGQGGTQPQHF; DNA: TGTGCCTGCAGCTTAGGACAGGGTGGAACTCAGCCCCAACATTTT; size: -; D: TRBD1; V: TRBV7-2; J: TRBJ1-5
CDR3: CASGTSGYTGELFF; DNA: TGTGCCAGCGGGACTAGCGGTTACACCGGGGAGCTGTTTTTT; size: -; D: TRBD2; V: TRBV2; J: TRBJ2-2
CDR3: CASSLRNLRGNGYTF; DNA: TGTGCCAGCAGTTTAAGGAACCTCCGGGGGAATGGCTACACCTTC; size: once; D: -; V: TRBV28; J: TRBJ1-2
CDR3: CASSEGRSSYNSPLHF; DNA: TGTGCCAGCAGTGAGGGCAGGTCCTCCTATAATTCACCCCTCCACTTT; size: -; D: -; V: TRBV2; J: TRBJ1-6
CDR3: CASIDPSGGGAAFF; DNA: TGCGCCAGCATTGACCCTTCGGGGGGCGGAGCGGCTTTCTTT; size: -; D: -; V: TRBV5-1; J: TRBJ1-1